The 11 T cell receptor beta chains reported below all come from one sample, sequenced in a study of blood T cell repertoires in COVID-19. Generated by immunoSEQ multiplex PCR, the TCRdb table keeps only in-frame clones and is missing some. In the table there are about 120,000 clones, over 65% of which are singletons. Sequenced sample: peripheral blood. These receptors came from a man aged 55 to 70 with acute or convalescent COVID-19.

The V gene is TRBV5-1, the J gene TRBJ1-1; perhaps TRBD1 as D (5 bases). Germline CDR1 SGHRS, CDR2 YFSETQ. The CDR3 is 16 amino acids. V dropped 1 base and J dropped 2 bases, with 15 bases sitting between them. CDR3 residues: CASSLLGWGQNTEAFF. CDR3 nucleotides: TGCGCCAGCAGCTTGTTAGGGTGGGGCCAAAACACTGAAGCTTTCTTT.

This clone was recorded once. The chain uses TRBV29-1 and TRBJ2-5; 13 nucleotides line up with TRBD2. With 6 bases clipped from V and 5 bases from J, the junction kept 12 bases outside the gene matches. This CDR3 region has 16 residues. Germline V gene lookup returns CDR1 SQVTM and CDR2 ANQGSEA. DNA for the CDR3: TGCAGCGTCTTCCTCACTAGCGGGAGGGCCGGCGAGACCCAGTACTTC. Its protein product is CSVFLTSGRAGETQYF.

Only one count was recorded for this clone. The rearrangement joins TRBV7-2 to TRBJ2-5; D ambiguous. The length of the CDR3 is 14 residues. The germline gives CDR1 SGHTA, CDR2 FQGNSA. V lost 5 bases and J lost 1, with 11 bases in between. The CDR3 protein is CASSPGHPQETQYF. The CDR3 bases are TGTGCCAGCAGCCCGGGTCACCCCCAAGAGACCCAGTACTTC.

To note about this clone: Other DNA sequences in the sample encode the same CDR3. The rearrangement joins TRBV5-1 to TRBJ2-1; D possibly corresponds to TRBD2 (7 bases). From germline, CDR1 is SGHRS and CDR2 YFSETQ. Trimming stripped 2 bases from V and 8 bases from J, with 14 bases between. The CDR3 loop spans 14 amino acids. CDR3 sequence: CASSLAGGHDEQFF. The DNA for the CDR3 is TGCGCCAGCAGCTTAGCCGGGGGGCACGATGAGCAGTTCTTC.

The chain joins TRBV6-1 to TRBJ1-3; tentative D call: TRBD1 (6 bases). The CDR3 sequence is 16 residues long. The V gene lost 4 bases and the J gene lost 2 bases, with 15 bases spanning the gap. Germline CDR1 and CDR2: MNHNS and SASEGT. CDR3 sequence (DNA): TGTGCCAGCAGTGTTGAGGACAGAATTACTGGAAACACCATATATTTT. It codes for CASSVEDRITGNTIYF.

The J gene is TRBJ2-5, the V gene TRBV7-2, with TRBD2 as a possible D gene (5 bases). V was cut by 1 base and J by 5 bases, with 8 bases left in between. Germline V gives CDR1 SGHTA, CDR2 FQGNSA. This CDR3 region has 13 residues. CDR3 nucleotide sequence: TGTGCCAGCAGCTTAGGGGGAGTTGAGACCCAGTACTTC. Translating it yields CASSLGGVETQYF.

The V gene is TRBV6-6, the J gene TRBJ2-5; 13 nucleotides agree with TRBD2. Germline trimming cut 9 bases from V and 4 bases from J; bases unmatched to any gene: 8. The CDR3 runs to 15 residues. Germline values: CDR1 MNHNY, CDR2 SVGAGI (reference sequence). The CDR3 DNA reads TGTGCCAGTTGGACTAGCGGGAGAGAGGGAGAGACCCAGTACTTC. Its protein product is CASWTSGREGETQYF.

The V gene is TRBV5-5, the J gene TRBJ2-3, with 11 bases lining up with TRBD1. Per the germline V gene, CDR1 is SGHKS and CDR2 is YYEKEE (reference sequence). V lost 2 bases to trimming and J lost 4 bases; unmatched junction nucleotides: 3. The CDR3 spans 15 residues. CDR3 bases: TGTGCCAGCAGCTTCGGGGGACAGGGGGCAGATACGCAGTATTTT. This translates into CASSFGGQGADTQYF.

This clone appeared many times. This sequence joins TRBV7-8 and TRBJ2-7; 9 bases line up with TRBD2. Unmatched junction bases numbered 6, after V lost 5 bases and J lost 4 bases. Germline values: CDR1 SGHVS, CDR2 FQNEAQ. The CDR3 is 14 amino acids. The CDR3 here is CASSPGTSSYEQYF. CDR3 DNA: TGTGCCAGCAGCCCCGGGACTAGCTCGTACGAGCAGTACTTC.

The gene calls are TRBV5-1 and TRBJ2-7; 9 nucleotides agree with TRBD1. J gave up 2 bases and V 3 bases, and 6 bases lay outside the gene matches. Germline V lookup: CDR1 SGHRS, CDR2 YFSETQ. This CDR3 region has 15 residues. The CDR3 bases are TGCGCCAGCAGCTCCTGGACAGGGGAGGCCTACGAGCAGTACTTC. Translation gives CASSSWTGEAYEQYF.

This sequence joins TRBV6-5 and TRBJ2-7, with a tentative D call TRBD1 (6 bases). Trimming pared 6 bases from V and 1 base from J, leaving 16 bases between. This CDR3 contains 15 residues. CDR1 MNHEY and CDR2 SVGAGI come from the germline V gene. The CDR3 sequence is CASRTGSTRSYEQYF. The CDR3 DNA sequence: TGTGCCAGCAGAACAGGGAGTACAAGGTCCTACGAGCAGTACTTC.